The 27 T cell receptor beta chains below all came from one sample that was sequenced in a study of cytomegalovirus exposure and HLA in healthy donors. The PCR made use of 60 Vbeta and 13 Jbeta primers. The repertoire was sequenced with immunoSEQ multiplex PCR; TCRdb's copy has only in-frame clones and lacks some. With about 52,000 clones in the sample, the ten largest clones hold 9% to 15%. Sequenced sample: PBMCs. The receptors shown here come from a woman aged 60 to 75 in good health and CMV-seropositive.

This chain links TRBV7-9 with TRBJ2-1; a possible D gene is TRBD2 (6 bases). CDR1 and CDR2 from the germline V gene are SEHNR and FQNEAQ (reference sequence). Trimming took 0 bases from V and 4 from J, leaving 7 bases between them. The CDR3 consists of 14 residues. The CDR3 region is CASSLAAGYNEQFF. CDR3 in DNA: TGTGCCAGCAGCTTAGCGGCGGGGTACAATGAGCAGTTCTTC.

The CDR3 spells CASSVEAPGGAYNEQFF. CDR3 nucleotides: TGTGCCAGCAGCGTAGAAGCACCGGGAGGGGCCTACAATGAGCAGTTCTTC. V gene TRBV9 combines with J gene TRBJ2-1, with 8 bases lining up with TRBD2. The V segment lost 0 bases and the J segment 2 bases; nucleotides outside the gene matches: 7. The CDR3 length is 17 residues. In germline, CDR1 is SGDLS, CDR2 YYNGEE.

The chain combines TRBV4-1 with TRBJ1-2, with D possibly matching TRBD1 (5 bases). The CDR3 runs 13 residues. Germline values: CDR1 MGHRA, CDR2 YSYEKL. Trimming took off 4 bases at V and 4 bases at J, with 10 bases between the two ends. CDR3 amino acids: CASSPGGGYGYTF. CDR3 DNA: TGCGCCAGCAGCCCGGGGGGGGGCTATGGCTACACCTTC.

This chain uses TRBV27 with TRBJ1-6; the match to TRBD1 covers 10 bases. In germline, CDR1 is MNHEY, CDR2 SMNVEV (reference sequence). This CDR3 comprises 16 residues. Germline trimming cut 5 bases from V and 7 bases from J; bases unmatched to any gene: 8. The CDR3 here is CASSPGQGVMNSPLHF. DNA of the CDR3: TGTGCCAGCAGTCCCGGACAGGGGGTCATGAATTCACCCCTCCACTTT.

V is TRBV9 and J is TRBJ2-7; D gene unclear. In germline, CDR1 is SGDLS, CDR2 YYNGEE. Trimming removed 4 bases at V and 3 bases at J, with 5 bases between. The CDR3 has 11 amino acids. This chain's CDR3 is CASSNNYEQYF. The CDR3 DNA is TGTGCCAGCAGCAATAACTACGAGCAGTACTTC.

CDR3 amino acids: CASSLNLGAAFF. Written as DNA, the CDR3 is TGTGCCAGCAGCTTAAATCTGGGCGCTGCTTTCTTT. V usage is TRBV11-3 and J usage is TRBJ1-1; D not certain. Germline V lookup: CDR1 SGHNT, CDR2 YENEEA. This CDR3 spans 12 amino acids. The V gene lost 2 bases and the J gene lost 11 bases, with 12 bases spanning the gap.

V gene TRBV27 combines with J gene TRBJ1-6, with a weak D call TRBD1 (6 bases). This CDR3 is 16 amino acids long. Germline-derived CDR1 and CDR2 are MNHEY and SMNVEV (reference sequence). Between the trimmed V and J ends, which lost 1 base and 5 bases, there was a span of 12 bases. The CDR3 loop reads CASSLYGGLDNSPLHF. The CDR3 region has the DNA TGTGCCAGCAGTTTATACGGGGGGCTTGATAATTCACCCCTCCACTTT.

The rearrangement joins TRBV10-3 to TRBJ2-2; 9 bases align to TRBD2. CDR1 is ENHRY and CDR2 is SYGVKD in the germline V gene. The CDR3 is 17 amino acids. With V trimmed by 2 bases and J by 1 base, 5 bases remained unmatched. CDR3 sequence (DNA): TGTGCCATCAGTGAGGGGGCTAGCGGGGTGAACACCGGGGAGCTGTTTTTT. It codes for CAISEGASGVNTGELFF.

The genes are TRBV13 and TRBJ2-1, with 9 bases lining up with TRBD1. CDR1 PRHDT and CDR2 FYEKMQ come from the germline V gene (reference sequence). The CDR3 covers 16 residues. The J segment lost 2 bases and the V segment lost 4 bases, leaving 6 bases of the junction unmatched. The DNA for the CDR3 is TGTGCCAGCAGCTCCAAGGACAGGGGAACCTACAATGAGCAGTTCTTC. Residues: CASSSKDRGTYNEQFF.

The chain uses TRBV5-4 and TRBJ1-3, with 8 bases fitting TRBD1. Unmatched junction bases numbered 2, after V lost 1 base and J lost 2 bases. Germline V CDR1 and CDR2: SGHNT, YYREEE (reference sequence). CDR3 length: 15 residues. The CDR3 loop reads CASSLRTGTGNTIYF. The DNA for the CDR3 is TGTGCCAGCAGCTTGCGGACAGGGACTGGAAACACCATATATTTT.

The CDR3 DNA sequence: TGTGCCAGCAGCTTAGCCCCCACAGGCACCGGTGGCTACACCTTC. This gives the protein CASSLAPTGTGGYTF. The rearrangement uses TRBV7-2 and TRBJ1-2, with a weak D call TRBD1 (5 bases). CDR3 size: 15 residues. V was cut by 0 bases and J by 7 bases, with 15 bases left in between. Germline values: CDR1 SGHTA, CDR2 FQGNSA. The full variable domain, completed using reference TRBV7-2 and TRBJ1-2, is GAGVSQSPSNKVTEKGKDVELRCDPISGHTALYWYRQSLGQGLEFLIYFQGNSAPDKSGLPSDRFSAERTGGSVSTLTIQRTQQEDSAVYLCASSLAPTGTGGYTFGSGTRLTVV.

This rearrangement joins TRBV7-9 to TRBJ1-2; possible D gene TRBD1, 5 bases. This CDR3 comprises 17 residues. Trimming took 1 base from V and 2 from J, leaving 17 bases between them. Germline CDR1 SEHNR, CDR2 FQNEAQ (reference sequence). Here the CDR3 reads CASSLGAETAINYGYTF. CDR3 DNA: TGTGCCAGCAGCTTAGGGGCTGAGACAGCGATAAACTATGGCTACACCTTC.

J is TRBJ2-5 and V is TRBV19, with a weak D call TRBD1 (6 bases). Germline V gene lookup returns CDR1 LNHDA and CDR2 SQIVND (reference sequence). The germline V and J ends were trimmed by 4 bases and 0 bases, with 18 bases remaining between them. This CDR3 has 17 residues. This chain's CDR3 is CASSRDSGTTNQETQYF. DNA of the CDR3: TGTGCCAGTAGTAGAGATTCCGGGACAACGAACCAAGAGACCCAGTACTTC.

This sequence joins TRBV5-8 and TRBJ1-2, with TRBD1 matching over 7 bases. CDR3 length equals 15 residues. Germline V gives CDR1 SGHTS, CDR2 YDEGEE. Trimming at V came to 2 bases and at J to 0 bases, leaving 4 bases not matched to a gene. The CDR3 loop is CASSLQGLANYGYTF. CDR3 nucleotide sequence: TGTGCCAGCAGCTTACAGGGGCTAGCTAACTATGGCTACACCTTC.

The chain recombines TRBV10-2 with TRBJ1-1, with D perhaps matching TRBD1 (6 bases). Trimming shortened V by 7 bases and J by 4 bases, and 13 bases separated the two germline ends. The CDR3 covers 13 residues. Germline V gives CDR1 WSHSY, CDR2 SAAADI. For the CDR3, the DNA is TGCGCCAGCACGGTGGGGGCCGTCACTGAAGCTTTCTTT. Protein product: CASTVGAVTEAFF.

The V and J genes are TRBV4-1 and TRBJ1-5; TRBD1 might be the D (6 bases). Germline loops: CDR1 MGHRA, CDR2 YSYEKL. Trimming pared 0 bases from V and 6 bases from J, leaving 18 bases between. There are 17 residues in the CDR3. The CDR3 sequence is CASSQDPAQGFGQPQHF. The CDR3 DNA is TGCGCCAGCAGCCAAGATCCGGCTCAGGGGTTTGGTCAGCCCCAGCATTTT.

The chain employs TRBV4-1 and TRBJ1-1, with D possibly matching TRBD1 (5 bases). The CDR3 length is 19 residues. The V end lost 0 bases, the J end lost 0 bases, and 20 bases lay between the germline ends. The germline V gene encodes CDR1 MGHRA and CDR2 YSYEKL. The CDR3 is CASSQDPGRIRVMNTEAFF. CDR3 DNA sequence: TGCGCCAGCAGCCAAGATCCAGGCCGTATCAGGGTCATGAACACTGAAGCTTTCTTT.

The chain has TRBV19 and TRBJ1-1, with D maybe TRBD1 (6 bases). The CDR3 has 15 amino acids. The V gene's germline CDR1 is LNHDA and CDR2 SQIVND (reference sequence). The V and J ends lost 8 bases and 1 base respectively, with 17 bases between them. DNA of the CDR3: TGTGCCAGTGTCCCTACCCGGGGGGCGAACACTGAAGCTTTCTTT. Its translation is CASVPTRGANTEAFF.

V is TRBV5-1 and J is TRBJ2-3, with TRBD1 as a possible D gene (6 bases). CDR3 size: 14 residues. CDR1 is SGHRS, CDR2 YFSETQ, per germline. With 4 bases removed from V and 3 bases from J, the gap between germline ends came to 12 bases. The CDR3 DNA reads TGCGCCAGCAGCCAAGGGGGTGCGACAGATACGCAGTATTTT. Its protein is CASSQGGATDTQYF. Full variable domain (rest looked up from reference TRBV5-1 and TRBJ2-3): KAGVTQTPRYLIKTRGQQVTLSCSPISGHRSVSWYQQTPGQGLQFLFEYFSETQRNKGNFPGRFSGRQFSNSRSEMNVSTLELGDSALYLCASSQGGATDTQYFGPGTRLTVL.

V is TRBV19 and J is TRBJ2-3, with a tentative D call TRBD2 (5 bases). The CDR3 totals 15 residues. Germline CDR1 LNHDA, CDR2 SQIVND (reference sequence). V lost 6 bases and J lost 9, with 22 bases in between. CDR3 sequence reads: CASRPPGNPSPTQYF. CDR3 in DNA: TGTGCCAGTAGACCCCCCGGGAACCCATCCCCAACGCAGTATTTT.

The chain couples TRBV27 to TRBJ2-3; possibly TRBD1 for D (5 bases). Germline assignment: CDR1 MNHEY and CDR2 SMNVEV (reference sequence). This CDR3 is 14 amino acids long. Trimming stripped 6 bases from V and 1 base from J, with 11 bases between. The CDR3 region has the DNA TGTGCCAGCAGCTATGGGGCACGCACAGATACGCAGTATTTT. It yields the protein CASSYGARTDTQYF.

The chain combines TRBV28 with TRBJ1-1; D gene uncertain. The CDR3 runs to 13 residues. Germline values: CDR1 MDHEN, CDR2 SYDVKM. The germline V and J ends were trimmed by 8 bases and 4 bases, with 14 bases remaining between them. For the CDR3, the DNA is TGTGCCAGCCTAATGGTGGAGGGCACTGAAGCTTTCTTT. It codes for CASLMVEGTEAFF.

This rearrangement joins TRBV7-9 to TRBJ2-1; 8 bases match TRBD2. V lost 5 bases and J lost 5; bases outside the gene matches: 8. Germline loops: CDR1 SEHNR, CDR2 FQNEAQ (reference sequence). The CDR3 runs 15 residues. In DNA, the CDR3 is TGTGCCAGCAGCCCGTCCGGGGGGGGGAACAATGAGCAGTTCTTC. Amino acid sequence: CASSPSGGGNNEQFF.

CDR3 coding DNA: TGCGCCAGCAGAGCGCCTAGCACAGATACGCAGTATTTT. Residues: CASRAPSTDTQYF. This rearrangement joins TRBV5-1 to TRBJ2-3; D ambiguous. The CDR3 loop spans 13 amino acids. V lost 5 bases and J 0 bases, leaving 7 bases between the germline ends. CDR1 SGHRS and CDR2 YFSETQ come from the germline V gene.

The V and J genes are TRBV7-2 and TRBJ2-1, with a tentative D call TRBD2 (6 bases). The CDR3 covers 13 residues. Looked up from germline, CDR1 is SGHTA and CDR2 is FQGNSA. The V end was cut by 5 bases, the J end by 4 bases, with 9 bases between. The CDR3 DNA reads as TGTGCCAGCAGCCACGGAGGGTACAATGAGCAGTTCTTC. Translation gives CASSHGGYNEQFF. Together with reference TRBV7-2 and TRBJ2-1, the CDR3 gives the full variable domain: GAGVSQSPSNKVTEKGKDVELRCDPISGHTALYWYRQSLGQGLEFLIYFQGNSAPDKSGLPSDRFSAERTGGSVSTLTIQRTQQEDSAVYLCASSHGGYNEQFFGPGTRLTVL.

The chain's CDR3 is CASSIGVTAYEQYF. The CDR3 bases are TGTGCCAGCAGCATAGGGGTTACTGCCTACGAGCAGTACTTC. The chain uses TRBV27 and TRBJ2-7, with D possibly TRBD1 on 5 matching bases. Trimming pared 6 bases from V and 2 bases from J, leaving 14 bases between. The CDR3 has 14 amino acids. The germline V gene has CDR1 MNHEY and CDR2 SMNVEV (reference sequence).

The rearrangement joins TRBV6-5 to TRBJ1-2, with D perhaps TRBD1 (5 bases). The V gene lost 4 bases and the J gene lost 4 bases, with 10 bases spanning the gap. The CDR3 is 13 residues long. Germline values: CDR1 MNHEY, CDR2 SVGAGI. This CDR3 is CASSFRDSYGYTF. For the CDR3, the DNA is TGTGCCAGCAGTTTTAGGGACTCCTATGGCTACACCTTC.